What follows are 14 T cell receptor beta chains derived from one specimen sequenced in a study of cytomegalovirus exposure and HLA in healthy donors. The PCR employed 60 Vbeta primers together with 13 Jbeta primers. This table comes from immunoSEQ multiplex PCR, and its TCRdb copy is limited to in-frame clones, with some not included. The data contain about 160,000 clones, around 76% of them singletons. Sample: PBMCs. The receptors were sampled from a girl aged 10-17 years in good health and CMV-seropositive.

This chain links TRBV19 with TRBJ2-6, with unresolved D. Germline CDR1 reads LNHDA; CDR2 reads SQIVND (reference sequence). The CDR3 loop spans 15 amino acids. Trimming pared 3 bases from V and 3 bases from J, leaving 9 bases between. This CDR3 reads CASSIREYGANVLTF. CDR3 DNA sequence: TGTGCCAGTAGTATCCGCGAGTATGGGGCCAACGTCCTGACTTTC.

This clone was found once. The chain has TRBV5-4 and TRBJ2-1, with TRBD2 matching 16 bases. V trimming: 4 bases; J trimming: 8 bases; junction bases outside the gene matches: 9. CDR3 size: 17 residues. CDR1 and CDR2 from the germline V gene are SGHNT and YYREEE (reference sequence). In nucleotides, the CDR3 is TGTGCCAGCAGCCACGGGACTAGCGGGAGGGGTGGCTATGAGCAGTTCTTC. Residues: CASSHGTSGRGGYEQFF.

The chain has TRBV30 and TRBJ1-1; 11 bases map to TRBD1. The J segment lost 11 bases and the V segment lost 2 bases, leaving 7 bases of the junction unmatched. The CDR3 spans 13 residues. Looked up from germline, CDR1 is GTSNPN and CDR2 is SVGIG (reference sequence). The CDR3 loop is CAWSPGTGGSAFF. CDR3 in DNA: TGTGCCTGGAGTCCCGGGACAGGGGGGTCTGCTTTCTTT.

The chain couples TRBV4-2 to TRBJ1-5, with TRBD1 identical over 11 bases. V shed 0 bases, J shed 11 bases, and the junction held 6 bases outside the gene matches. Germline CDR1 LGHNA, CDR2 YNFKEQ. The CDR3 covers 15 residues. The CDR3, as DNA: TGTGCCAGCAGCCAAGAGGTGGGACAGGGGGTTGCCCAGCATTTT. Its translation: CASSQEVGQGVAQHF.

This clone was seen only once. This chain joins TRBV29-1 and TRBJ1-1, with unresolved D. Germline lookup yields CDR1 SQVTM and CDR2 ANQGSEA. Trimming removed 4 bases from V and 5 bases from J, with 11 bases in between. The CDR3 runs 12 residues. This chain's CDR3 is CSVAFWATEAFF. DNA for the CDR3: TGCAGCGTTGCTTTCTGGGCAACTGAAGCTTTCTTT. Filled out from reference TRBV29-1 and TRBJ1-1, the complete variable domain reads SAVISQKPSRDICQRGTSLTIQCQVDSQVTMMFWYRQQPGQSLTLIATANQGSEATYESGFVIDKFPISRPNLTFSTLTVSNMSPEDSSIYLCSVAFWATEAFFGQGTRLTVV.

The gene calls are TRBV4-3 and TRBJ2-7; D perhaps matches TRBD1 (5 bases). CDR1 and CDR2 from the germline V gene are LGHNA and YSLEER. The CDR3 runs 13 residues. V was trimmed by 1 base and J by 3 bases, leaving 7 bases between them. The chain's CDR3 is CASSQGTLYEQYF. Here the CDR3 DNA reads TGCGCCAGCAGCCAAGGGACACTCTACGAGCAGTACTTC.

The chain joins TRBV4-1 to TRBJ2-7, with TRBD2 as a possible D gene (6 bases). Germline V gives CDR1 MGHRA, CDR2 YSYEKL. Trimming left V 4 bases short and J 0 bases short, with 16 bases between. CDR3 length: 16 amino acids. The CDR3 region is CASSLSGGAASYEQYF. DNA for the CDR3: TGCGCCAGCAGCCTTTCAGGCGGGGCAGCCTCCTACGAGCAGTACTTC.

The genes are TRBV30 and TRBJ2-1; TRBD2 matches 8 bases. The V gene end was trimmed by 4 bases and the J gene end by 1 base; junction bases not matched to a gene: 9. The CDR3 loop spans 16 amino acids. Germline CDR1 GTSNPN, CDR2 SVGIG (reference sequence). CDR3 sequence (DNA): TGTGCCTGGATATTAAGCGGGAGTTTGTCCTACAATGAGCAGTTCTTC. Its protein product is CAWILSGSLSYNEQFF. The complete variable domain, with remaining parts taken from reference TRBV30 and TRBJ2-1, reads SQTIHQWPATLVQPVGSPLSLECTVEGTSNPNLYWYRQAAGRGLQLLFYSVGIGQISSEVPQNLSASRPQDRQFILSSKKLLLSDSGFYLCAWILSGSLSYNEQFFGPGTRLTVL.

This clone turned up a few times. The chain uses TRBV5-1 and TRBJ2-2; D unresolved. There are 14 residues in the CDR3. The ends were cut back, 6 bases at V and 1 base at J, with 10 bases in the middle. CDR1 and CDR2 (germline): SGHRS, YFSETQ. This CDR3 is CASKSTENTGELFF. CDR3 nucleotides: TGCGCCAGCAAGTCGACTGAGAACACCGGGGAGCTGTTTTTT.

The CDR3 DNA sequence: TGTGCCAGCAGCTTGGACAGGGGGCTTACAGATACGCAGTATTTT. Its translation is CASSLDRGLTDTQYF. This rearrangement joins TRBV5-6 to TRBJ2-3; 9 bases map to TRBD1. CDR3 size: 15 residues. The germline CDR1 and CDR2 sequences are SGHDT and YYEEEE. Losses at the gene ends were 0 bases for V and 3 bases for J; bases not matched to a gene: 2.

This clone was picked up a small number of times. V usage is TRBV19 and J usage is TRBJ2-4, with TRBD2 matching 13 bases. Per the germline V gene, CDR1 is LNHDA and CDR2 is SQIVND (reference sequence). This CDR3 comprises 13 residues. V was pared by 5 bases and J by 8 bases, with 0 bases of the junction left unmatched. CDR3 loop: CASSGLAGDIQYF. The CDR3 DNA is TGTGCCAGTAGTGGACTAGCGGGAGACATTCAGTACTTC.

This chain connects TRBV7-9 to TRBJ1-2; D is possibly TRBD1 (5 bases). The CDR3 runs 13 residues. The V gene lost 2 bases and the J gene lost 6 bases, with 10 bases spanning the gap. The V gene's germline CDR1 is SEHNR and CDR2 FQNEAQ (reference sequence). The DNA for the CDR3 is TGTGCCAGCAGCTTAAGGGGCGTGGATGGCTACACCTTC. Translation: CASSLRGVDGYTF.

The chain recombines TRBV29-1 with TRBJ2-7; 7 bases are shared with TRBD2. This CDR3 comprises 15 residues. CDR1 is SQVTM and CDR2 is ANQGSEA in the germline V gene. The trim removed 2 bases at V and 4 bases at J, leaving 11 bases unmatched. The CDR3 reads CSVESLGGSAYEQYF. The CDR3 DNA reads as TGCAGCGTTGAATCCCTTGGCGGGAGTGCATACGAGCAGTACTTC.

The chain joins TRBV7-2 to TRBJ2-7, with D possibly being TRBD2 (6 bases). CDR1 SGHTA and CDR2 FQGNSA come from the germline V gene. The length of the CDR3 is 13 residues. The V end was cut by 6 bases, the J end by 1 base, with 10 bases between. CDR3 DNA sequence: TGTGCCAGCAGGAGGGGACTGTCCTACGAGCAGTACTTC. This translates into CASRRGLSYEQYF.